The next 7 T cell receptor beta chains were all read from a single sample in a study of read filtering for tumor transcriptome and immune sequencing. The library was built from around 380 ng RNA with molecular barcoded adaptors for alpha/delta and beta/gamma chains. TCRdb passed the reads through MiXCR, listing each CDR3 protein once. The sample contains about 37,000 distinct CDR3 sequences, roughly an eighth of which appear only once. Specimen: a population of CD138-negative cells sorted from bone marrow. The receptors originated from a donor at least 40 years old with multiple myeloma.

A note on this clonotype: An end of the junction does not agree with germline; a read error may underlie this. The chain has TRBV25-1 and TRBJ2-7, with TRBD2 matching over 11 bases. CDR3 length: 15 residues. Per germline, CDR1 MGHDK and CDR2 SYGVNS. The CDR3 is CANSEGPSGRYEQYF. The DNA for the CDR3 is TGTGCCAACAGTGAAGGGCCTAGCGGGAGGTACGAGCAGTACTTC.

As for this clonotype: Since a much larger clone is just one base distant, this may be a read error. Lacking the conserved final phenylalanine or tryptophan, this CDR3 likely reflects a read error. The genes are TRBV5-1 and TRBJ2-5; weak D call: TRBD2 (5 bases). V lost 0 bases, J lost 5 bases, and 11 bases lay in between. This CDR3 is 14 amino acids long. The V gene's germline CDR1 is SGHRS and CDR2 YFSETQ. The CDR3 here is CASSLVASRETQYL. The CDR3 region has the DNA TGCGCCAGCAGCTTGGTGGCTAGCCGGGAGACCCAGTACCTC.

This clonotype was detected many times. This chain links TRBV9 with TRBJ2-7; D not certain. Per germline, CDR1 SGDLS and CDR2 YYNGEE. The V end was cut by 4 bases, the J end by 1 base, with 9 bases between. This CDR3 has 13 residues. The CDR3 DNA reads TGTGCCAGCAGCCCAGGTGGATCCTACGAGCAGTACTTC. Translation: CASSPGGSYEQYF.

A word on this clonotype: A far larger clone differs by one base, so this is likely a read error. The chain carries TRBV3-2 and TRBJ1-1. TRBV3-2 corresponds to a pseudogene. The length of the CDR3 is 15 residues. The CDR3 is CGSSHSPLVGTEAFF. The CDR3 DNA is TGTGGCAGCAGCCACAGCCCGCTGGTTGGGACTGAAGCTTTCTTT.

This clonotype was counted ten times or more. The chain links TRBV19 to TRBJ2-1; TRBD1 aligns across 11 bases. Germline lookup yields CDR1 LNHDA and CDR2 SQIVND (reference sequence). CDR3 length: 14 amino acids. V dropped 10 bases and J dropped 5; count of bases not matched to a gene: 7. CDR3 in DNA: TGTGCCACCACGGACAGGGGGCCTGACAATGAGCAGTTCTTC. Translating gives CATTDRGPDNEQFF.

This clonotype was counted many times. This sequence joins TRBV7-9 and TRBJ2-2; D might be TRBD1 (6 bases). The germline V gene has CDR1 SEHNR and CDR2 FQNEAQ (reference sequence). The CDR3 is 15 residues long. V was cut by 5 bases and J by 5 bases, with 15 bases left in between. For the CDR3, the DNA is TGTGCCAGCAGCCCCCCCCAGGGGATGACCGGGGAGCTGTTTTTT. It is translated as CASSPPQGMTGELFF.

This clonotype has at least ten counts. The rearrangement joins TRBV6-5 to TRBJ2-1; 8 positions match TRBD2. The germline V gene encodes CDR1 MNHEY and CDR2 SVGAGI. The CDR3 has 15 amino acids. V dropped 6 bases and J dropped 4; count of bases not matched to a gene: 8. The CDR3 sequence is CASSESGSSYNEQFF. As DNA, the CDR3 is TGTGCCAGCAGCGAGAGCGGGAGTAGTTACAATGAGCAGTTCTTC.